This TCR beta chain derives from a study of cytomegalovirus exposure and HLA in healthy donors. As for the study in general: A preliminary data release comprised around 90 million unique TCRs obtained from HLA-typed donors.

The PCR had 60 Vbeta and 13 Jbeta primers. Clones were read by immunoSEQ multiplex PCR, and TCRdb kept only the in-frame ones, dropping some. The table includes under 200,000 clones, about 76% detected once. The germline V gene encodes CDR1 SGHTA and CDR2 FQGTGA. The CDR3 consists of 14 residues. The V segment lost 5 bases and the J segment 4 bases; nucleotides outside the gene matches: 5. Turning to this clone: The target antigen is unknown.

The study, taken as a whole, reports: Generally TCR sequences proved uncommon, though certain public TCRs appeared in numerous donors. Later work associated more than 15,000 TCR beta sequences with HLA alleles at 0.05 false discovery rate. It emerged from a later analysis that several of the most significant clusters appeared to be linked to common viral pathogens.

V usage is TRBV7-3 and J usage is TRBJ2-3; 8 bases align to TRBD1. This clonotype originated in a woman aged 18 to 35 in good health and CMV-seropositive. Material: PBMCs. CDR3: CASSQGASSDTQYF. In DNA, the CDR3 is TGTGCCAGCAGCCAGGGGGCTAGTTCAGATACGCAGTATTTT.